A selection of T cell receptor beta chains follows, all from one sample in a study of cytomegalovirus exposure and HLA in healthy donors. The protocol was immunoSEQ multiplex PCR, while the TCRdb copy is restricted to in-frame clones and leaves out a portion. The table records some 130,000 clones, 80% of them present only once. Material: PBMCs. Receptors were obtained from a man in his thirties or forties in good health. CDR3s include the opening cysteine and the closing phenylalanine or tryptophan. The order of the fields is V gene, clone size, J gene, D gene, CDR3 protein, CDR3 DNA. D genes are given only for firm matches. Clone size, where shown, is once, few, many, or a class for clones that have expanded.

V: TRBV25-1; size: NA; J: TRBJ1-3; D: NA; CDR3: CASSAKPQGNTIYF; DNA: TGTGCCAGCAGTGCAAAACCTCAGGGAAACACCATATATTTT
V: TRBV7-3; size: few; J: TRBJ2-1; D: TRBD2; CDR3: CASSASSGRTLYNEQFF; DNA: TGTGCCAGCAGCGCTTCTAGCGGGAGGACCCTCTACAATGAGCAGTTCTTC
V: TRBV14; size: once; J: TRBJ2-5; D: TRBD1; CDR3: CASSLGQVETQYF; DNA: TGTGCCAGCAGCCTGGGACAGGTCGAGACCCAGTACTTC
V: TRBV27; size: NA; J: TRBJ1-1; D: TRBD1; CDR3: CASRSTGGVVAFF; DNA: TGTGCCAGCAGGAGTACAGGGGGCGTTGTGGCTTTCTTT
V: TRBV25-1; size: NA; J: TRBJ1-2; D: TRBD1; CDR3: CASSERPGTASNYGYTF; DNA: TGTGCCAGCAGTGAACGGCCCGGGACAGCGTCTAACTATGGCTACACCTTC
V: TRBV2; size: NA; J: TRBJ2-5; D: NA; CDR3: CASSTPGTDLREQYF; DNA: TGTGCCAGCAGTACCCCCGGGACTGATCTCCGAGAGCAGTACTTC
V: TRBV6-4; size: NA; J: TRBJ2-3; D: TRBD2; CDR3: CASRRGSVDTQYF; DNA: TGTGCCAGCAGGCGGGGGTCAGTAGATACGCAGTATTTT
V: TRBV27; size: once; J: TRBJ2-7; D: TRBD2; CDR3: CASSGGTSGRREQYF; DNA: TGTGCCAGCAGCGGCGGGACTAGCGGACGCAGGGAGCAGTACTTC
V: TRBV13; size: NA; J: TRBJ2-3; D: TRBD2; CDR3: CASRPGLAGSDTQYF; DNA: TGTGCCAGCAGACCAGGACTAGCGGGATCAGATACGCAGTATTTT
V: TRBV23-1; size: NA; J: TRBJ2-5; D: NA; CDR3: CASSQSCGASQETQYF; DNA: TGCGCCAGCAGTCAATCTTGCGGGGCATCCCAAGAGACCCAGTACTTC
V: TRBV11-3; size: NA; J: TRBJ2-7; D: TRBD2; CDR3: CASSPWGSAGESYEQYF; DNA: TGTGCCAGCAGCCCCTGGGGGAGCGCGGGAGAGTCGTACGAGCAGTACTTC
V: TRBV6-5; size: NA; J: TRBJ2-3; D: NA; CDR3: CASSPNSDTQYF; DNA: TGTGCCAGCAGTCCAAACTCAGATACGCAGTATTTT
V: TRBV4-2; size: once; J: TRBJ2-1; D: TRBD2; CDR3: CASSQEAGTSRSSYNEQFF; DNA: TGTGCCAGCAGCCAAGAGGCTGGGACTAGCCGAAGCTCCTACAATGAGCAGTTCTTC
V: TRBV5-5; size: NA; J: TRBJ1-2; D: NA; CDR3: CASSPVGGSGYGYTF; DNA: TGTGCCAGCAGCCCTGTAGGTGGGTCAGGCTATGGCTACACCTTC
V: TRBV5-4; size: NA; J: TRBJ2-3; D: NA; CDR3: CASSSGNTDTQYF; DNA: TGTGCCAGCAGTTCCGGTAACACAGATACGCAGTATTTT
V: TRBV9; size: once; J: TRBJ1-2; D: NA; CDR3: CASREMRGSGYTF; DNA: TGTGCCAGCAGGGAAATGCGGGGCAGCGGCTACACCTTC
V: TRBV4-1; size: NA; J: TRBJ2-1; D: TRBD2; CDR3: CASSQVVAGVGYNEQFF; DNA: TGCGCCAGCAGCCAAGTGGTAGCGGGAGTAGGCTACAATGAGCAGTTCTTC
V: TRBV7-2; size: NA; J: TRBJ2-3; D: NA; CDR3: CASSAEITDTQYF; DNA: TGTGCCAGCAGCGCGGAGATAACAGATACGCAGTATTTT
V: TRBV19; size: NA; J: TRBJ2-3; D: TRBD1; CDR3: CASSNRGSADTQYF; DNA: TGTGCCAGTAGTAACAGGGGGAGCGCAGATACGCAGTATTTT
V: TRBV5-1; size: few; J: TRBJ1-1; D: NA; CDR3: CASSLVGGVTTEAFF; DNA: TGCGCCAGCAGCTTGGTTGGGGGCGTCACGACTGAAGCTTTCTTT
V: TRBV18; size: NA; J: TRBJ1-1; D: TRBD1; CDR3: CASSLGQAGTNTEAFF; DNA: TGTGCCAGCTCACTTGGACAGGCCGGGACGAACACTGAAGCTTTCTTT
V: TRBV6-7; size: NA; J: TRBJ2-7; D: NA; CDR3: CASAGGNSYEQYF; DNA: TGTGCCAGCGCGGGTGGGAACTCCTACGAGCAGTACTTC
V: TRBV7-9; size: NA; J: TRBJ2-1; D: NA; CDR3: CASRRGNEQFF; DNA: TGTGCCAGCAGACGGGGGAATGAGCAGTTCTTC